Shown below are 9 T cell receptor beta chains from a single sample sequenced in a study of T cells in Graves' hyperthyroidism and ophthalmopathy. Researchers took RNA transcripts and amplified the TCR beta CDR3 regions from them. HTBI primers were used for first-round RT-PCR of the TCR CDR3. TCRdb re-analysed the multiplex PCR reads in MiXCR, keeping a single row per CDR3 protein. The sample yields under 700,000 distinct CDR3 sequences, around 45% seen once. Source material: peripheral blood or thyroid tissue (not recorded which). These receptors were collected from a woman between 18 and 29 years old with Graves' hyperthyroidism.

This clonotype was observed a few times. Here the CDR3 reads CASSESQDTQYF. In DNA, the CDR3 is TGCGCCAGCAGTGAGTCTCAAGATACGCAGTATTTT. The chain uses TRBV10-1 and TRBJ2-3; no firm D call. Deletions cut 0 bases from V and 5 bases from J, with 3 bases between. The CDR3 sequence is 12 residues long. Per germline, CDR1 WNHNN and CDR2 SYGVQD (reference sequence).

This clonotype was recorded many times. This chain joins TRBV24-1 and TRBJ1-5; D is unresolved. Per the germline V gene, CDR1 is KGHDR and CDR2 is SFDVKD. This CDR3 has 15 amino acids. V lost 7 bases and J lost 0, with 12 bases in between. The CDR3 region has the DNA TGTGCCACCAGCCCGACTGAAGATAGCAATCAGCCCCAGCATTTT. It codes for CATSPTEDSNQPQHF.

This sequence joins TRBV20-1 and TRBJ2-7, with 8 bases fitting TRBD1. With V trimmed by 6 bases and J by 3 bases, 10 bases remained unmatched. The CDR3 runs to 14 residues. CDR1 and CDR2 from the germline V gene are DFQATT and SNEGSKA (reference sequence). This chain's CDR3 is CSAGRTGSLYEQYF. The CDR3 DNA is TGCAGTGCCGGTAGGACAGGGAGTCTCTACGAGCAGTACTTC.

The chain has TRBV7-9 and TRBJ1-2, with TRBD1 identical over 7 bases. Germline CDR1 SEHNR, CDR2 FQNEAQ (reference sequence). The ends lost 3 bases at V and 4 bases at J; junction bases unmatched: 8. This CDR3 contains 15 residues. The CDR3: CASSLVGTESYGYTF. The CDR3 DNA sequence: TGTGCCAGCAGCTTGGTAGGGACAGAGAGCTATGGCTACACCTTC.

A few counts support this clonotype. The chain combines TRBV9 with TRBJ2-7; TRBD2 matches 10 bases. The CDR3 length is 16 residues. Germline V gives CDR1 SGDLS, CDR2 YYNGEE. The V segment lost 5 bases and the J segment 5 bases; nucleotides outside the gene matches: 13. CDR3 in amino acids: CASSTLASGRDNEQYF. The CDR3 DNA reads as TGTGCCAGCAGTACCCTGGCTAGCGGGAGAGACAACGAGCAGTACTTC.

This clonotype was recorded a few times. V usage is TRBV7-2 and J usage is TRBJ2-5; D is undetermined. The CDR3 is 16 amino acids. Trimming left V 2 bases short and J 4 bases short, with 17 bases between. Per germline, CDR1 SGHTA and CDR2 FQGNSA. CDR3 sequence: CASSLTWRGLRETQYF. CDR3 coding DNA: TGTGCCAGCAGCTTAACATGGAGAGGCTTAAGAGAGACCCAGTACTTC.

The chain uses TRBV7-9 and TRBJ2-7; 14 nucleotides match TRBD2. The J call is doubtful: the DNA matches TRBJ2-1 better. Germline V lookup: CDR1 SEHNR, CDR2 FQNEAQ (reference sequence). CDR3 length equals 14 residues. The CDR3 is CASTGLAGVDEQFF. CDR3 nucleotides: TGTGCCAGCACGGGACTAGCGGGAGTGGATGAGCAGTTCTTC.

Only a few counts were recorded for this clonotype. The rearrangement joins TRBV7-6 to TRBJ2-7, with 11 bases that match TRBD2. Germline trimming cut 5 bases from V and 1 base from J; bases unmatched to any gene: 7. The CDR3 contains 16 residues. The V gene's germline CDR1 is SGHVS and CDR2 FNYEAQ. CDR3 nucleotide sequence: TGTGCCAGCAGCATTTCCGGGACTAGCGGATCCTACGAGCAGTACTTC. Its protein product is CASSISGTSGSYEQYF.

This clonotype was seen more than once but under ten times. The chain carries TRBV6-4 and TRBJ1-1; D unresolved. The CDR3 covers 13 residues. Germline-derived CDR1 and CDR2 are MRHNA and SNTAGT. The V end lost 6 bases, the J end lost 1 base, and 9 bases lay between the germline ends. In DNA, the CDR3 is TGTGCCAGCAGAGCGGGGAGGAACACTGAAGCTTTCTTT. This codes for CASRAGRNTEAFF.